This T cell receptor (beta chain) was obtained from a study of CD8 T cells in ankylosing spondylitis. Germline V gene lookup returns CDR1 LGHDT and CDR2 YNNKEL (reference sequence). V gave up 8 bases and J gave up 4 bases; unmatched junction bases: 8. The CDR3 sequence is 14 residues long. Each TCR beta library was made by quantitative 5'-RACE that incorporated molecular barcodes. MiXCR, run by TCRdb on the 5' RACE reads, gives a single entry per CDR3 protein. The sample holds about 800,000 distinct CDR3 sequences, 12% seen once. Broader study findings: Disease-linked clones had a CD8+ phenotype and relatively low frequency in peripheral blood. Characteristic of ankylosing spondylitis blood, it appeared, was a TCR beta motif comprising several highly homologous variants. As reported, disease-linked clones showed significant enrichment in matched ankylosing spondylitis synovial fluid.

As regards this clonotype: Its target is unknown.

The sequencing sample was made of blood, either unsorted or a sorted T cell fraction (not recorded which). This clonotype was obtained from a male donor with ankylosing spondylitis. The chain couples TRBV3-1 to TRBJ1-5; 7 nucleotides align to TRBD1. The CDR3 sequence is CASRWGQSNQPQHF. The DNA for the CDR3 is TGTGCCAGCCGCTGGGGACAGTCAAATCAGCCCCAGCATTTT.